Below, 22 T cell receptor beta chains from the same sample are listed, as sequenced in a study of vaccination effects on CD4 cells after COVID-19. These receptors are not linked to any known antigen. Antigen-specific CD4+ T cells were expanded (with viral peptide pools) by the ViraFEST assay ahead of sequencing. Isolating CD4+ T cells followed around nine days of culture. Participants received two doses of either the BNT162b2 or mRNA-1273 vaccine. TCRdb's copy holds only in-frame clones and misses some; the assay was immunoSEQ multiplex PCR. The sample consists of about 66,000 clones, 76% of them appearing once. The input for sequencing was CD4+ T cells from PBMCs cultured with HCoV-OC43 spike peptides, taken after COVID-19 vaccination. The sample's subset: HCoV-OC43 spike overlapping peptide pool stimulation. All receptors come from a human donor who received a COVID-19 vaccine.

J is TRBJ1-1 and V is TRBV7-9; TRBD1 agrees at 7 bases. CDR3 size: 15 residues. Germline assignment: CDR1 SEHNR and CDR2 FQNEAQ (reference sequence). V shed 1 base, J shed 6 bases, and the junction held 8 bases outside the gene matches. CDR3 loop: CASSLVAAGGAEAFF. CDR3 coding DNA: TGTGCCAGCAGCTTAGTCGCGGCAGGGGGGGCTGAAGCTTTCTTT.

V gene TRBV6-5 combines with J gene TRBJ1-3; no clear D. The CDR3 contains 14 residues. Trimming cost V 8 bases and J 2 bases, with 13 bases left between them. The germline V gene has CDR1 MNHEY and CDR2 SVGAGI. CDR3 protein: CASGMGGTGNTIYF. CDR3 DNA sequence: TGTGCCAGCGGAATGGGCGGGACTGGAAACACCATATATTTT.

The chain recombines TRBV5-1 with TRBJ2-3; no reliable D call. Germline values: CDR1 SGHRS, CDR2 YFSETQ. Trimming removed 3 bases at V and 6 bases at J, with 8 bases between. The CDR3 is made up of 12 amino acids. Here the CDR3 DNA reads TGCGCCAGCAGCTCTTGGATGGATACGCAGTATTTT. This sequence encodes CASSSWMDTQYF. Full variable domain (remainder filled in from reference TRBV5-1 and TRBJ2-3): KAGVTQTPRYLIKTRGQQVTLSCSPISGHRSVSWYQQTPGQGLQFLFEYFSETQRNKGNFPGRFSGRQFSNSRSEMNVSTLELGDSALYLCASSSWMDTQYFGPGTRLTVL.

The chain uses TRBV28 and TRBJ2-3; D unresolved. V was clipped by 7 bases and J by 0 bases, with 14 bases between them. The CDR3 loop spans 15 amino acids. The germline gives CDR1 MDHEN, CDR2 SYDVKM. The CDR3 DNA follows: TGTGCCAGCACACCATACGGATTGAGCACAGATACGCAGTATTTT. Amino acid sequence: CASTPYGLSTDTQYF.

The chain recombines TRBV18 with TRBJ2-7; TRBD2 might be the D (6 bases). This CDR3 has 14 residues. Germline CDR1 KGHSH, CDR2 LQKENI. The V end lost 5 bases, the J end lost 2 bases, and 13 bases lay between the germline ends. The CDR3 spells CASSNRERPYEQYV. CDR3 coding DNA: TGTGCCAGCTCAAACCGGGAGAGGCCCTACGAGCAGTACGTC.

The chain couples TRBV12-3 or TRBV12-4 to TRBJ2-3; the D gene is possibly TRBD2 (6 bases). The germline V and J ends were trimmed by 7 bases and 6 bases, with 14 bases remaining between them. This CDR3 has 13 amino acids. The CDR3 region has the DNA TGTGCCAGCACCCAAGATGGGGGGGATACGCAGTATTTT. Its translation is CASTQDGGDTQYF.

This chain joins TRBV2 and TRBJ2-5; 10 positions match TRBD2. The V gene's germline CDR1 is SNHLY and CDR2 FYNNEI. The junction had 13 bases not matched to a gene; V was cut back by 8 bases and J by 4 bases. This CDR3 has 16 residues. DNA for the CDR3: TGTGCCAGCTCTCGCCGGGCTAGCGGGAGTACAGAGACCCAGTACTTC. Amino acid sequence: CASSRRASGSTETQYF.

The chain has TRBV4-1 and TRBJ2-5; TRBD1 matches at 9 bases. The CDR3 is made up of 16 amino acids. V dropped 0 bases and J dropped 5; count of bases not matched to a gene: 7. Germline V CDR1 and CDR2: MGHRA, YSYEKL. The DNA of the CDR3 is TGCGCCAGCAGCCAAGAAGGGACAGGGCAGTCCGAGACCCAGTACTTC. This encodes CASSQEGTGQSETQYF.

The chain joins TRBV9 to TRBJ2-5; D remains ambiguous. V was trimmed by 2 bases and J by 10 bases, leaving 18 bases between them. Germline CDR1 SGDLS, CDR2 YYNGEE. This CDR3 spans 14 amino acids. CDR3 in amino acids: CASSVTLVAPNQYF. Written as DNA, the CDR3 is TGTGCCAGCAGCGTCACGCTAGTTGCTCCGAACCAGTACTTC.

This chain joins TRBV9 and TRBJ2-6; D unclear. The germline V gene encodes CDR1 SGDLS and CDR2 YYNGEE. With 2 bases removed from V and 3 bases from J, the gap between germline ends came to 6 bases. The CDR3 extends over 14 amino acids. The CDR3 protein is CASSVSNGANVLTF. In DNA form, the CDR3 reads TGTGCCAGCAGCGTCAGTAATGGGGCCAACGTCCTGACTTTC.

This clone has only a few counts. The rearrangement uses TRBV18 and TRBJ1-6; D might be TRBD1 (5 bases). V was shortened by 0 bases and J by 14 bases, with 8 bases between the two germline ends. Germline V CDR1 and CDR2: KGHSH, LQKENI. This CDR3 contains 12 residues. In nucleotides, the CDR3 is TGTGCCAGCTCACCACCCACGGGGGCCCTCCACTTT. Translated, it gives CASSPPTGALHF.

The chain links TRBV5-4 to TRBJ1-6, with D perhaps TRBD1 (5 bases). The CDR3 loop spans 15 amino acids. Trimming took off 0 bases at V and 9 bases at J, with 13 bases between the two ends. The V gene's germline CDR1 is SGHNT and CDR2 YYREEE (reference sequence). Here the CDR3 DNA reads TGTGCCAGCAGCTTGGACAGGCGGATAGGTTCACCCCTCCACTTT. Its protein product is CASSLDRRIGSPLHF.

J is TRBJ2-2 and V is TRBV11-2; TRBD2 agrees at 11 bases. J lost 1 base, V lost 2 bases, and 9 bases had no gene match. Germline loops: CDR1 SGHAT, CDR2 FQNNGV. This CDR3 spans 19 amino acids. The CDR3 spells CASSLTSGGPRVNTGELFF. The CDR3 region has the DNA TGTGCCAGCAGCTTAACTAGCGGGGGCCCCAGGGTGAACACCGGGGAGCTGTTTTTT. The whole variable domain, remainder taken from reference TRBV11-2 and TRBJ2-2, is EAGVAQSPRYKIIEKRQSVAFWCNPISGHATLYWYQQILGQGPKLLIQFQNNGVVDDSQLPKDRFSAERLKGVDSTLKIQPAKLEDSAVYLCASSLTSGGPRVNTGELFFGEGSRLTVL.

The chain is built from TRBV5-5 and TRBJ1-2; D is undetermined. This CDR3 comprises 15 residues. V lost 0 bases and J 0 bases, leaving 9 bases between the germline ends. CDR1 and CDR2 (germline): SGHKS, YYEKEE (reference sequence). CDR3 bases: TGTGCCAGCAGCTTGGCGGGTGGCTCTAACTATGGCTACACCTTC. Translating it yields CASSLAGGSNYGYTF.

The chain is built from TRBV2 and TRBJ2-4; D remains ambiguous. Germline V CDR1 and CDR2: SNHLY, FYNNEI. V was trimmed by 0 bases and J by 8 bases, leaving 8 bases between them. The CDR3 spans 13 residues. The CDR3 protein is CASSEAHGYIQYF. Written as DNA, the CDR3 is TGTGCCAGCAGTGAAGCGCATGGGTACATTCAGTACTTC.

The J gene is TRBJ2-5, the V gene TRBV6-5; 13 positions match TRBD2. CDR3 length equals 15 residues. V shed 4 bases, J shed 4 bases, and the junction held 3 bases outside the gene matches. Germline-derived CDR1 and CDR2 are MNHEY and SVGAGI. The CDR3 DNA reads as TGTGCCAGCAGTTGGACTAGCGGGGGACGAGAGACCCAGTACTTC. Its translation is CASSWTSGGRETQYF.

The chain joins TRBV6-2 or TRBV6-3 to TRBJ2-7, with D tentatively TRBD2 (5 bases). The germline gives CDR1 MNHEY, CDR2 SVGEGT. The CDR3 runs to 14 residues. V dropped 0 bases and J dropped 7 bases, with 13 bases sitting between them. The CDR3 is CASSYSDSRREQYV. CDR3 coding DNA: TGTGCCAGCAGTTACTCGGACTCCCGCCGGGAGCAGTACGTC.

The chain carries TRBV6-5 and TRBJ1-2; possibly TRBD1 for D (5 bases). Trimming pared 6 bases from V and 2 bases from J, leaving 10 bases between. The length of the CDR3 is 13 residues. Looked up from germline, CDR1 is MNHEY and CDR2 is SVGAGI. The CDR3 DNA reads as TGTGCCAGCAGGAATTCAGGGAACTATGGCTACACCTTC. Protein sequence: CASRNSGNYGYTF.

The chain combines TRBV9 with TRBJ1-6; TRBD1 agrees at 7 bases. Trimming took 3 bases from V and 3 from J; bases not matched to a gene: 12. Looked up from germline, CDR1 is SGDLS and CDR2 is YYNGEE. This CDR3 has 18 residues. The CDR3 is CASSAGDSRPYYNSPLHF. DNA for the CDR3: TGTGCCAGCAGCGCCGGGGACAGTCGACCTTACTATAATTCACCCCTCCACTTT.

The gene calls are TRBV2 and TRBJ1-6, with a weak D call TRBD1 (5 bases). CDR1 SNHLY and CDR2 FYNNEI come from the germline V gene. The CDR3 covers 13 residues. V dropped 4 bases and J dropped 10 bases, with 11 bases sitting between them. The CDR3 sequence is CASSGQGTSPLHF. The CDR3 region has the DNA TGTGCCAGCAGTGGACAAGGGACCTCACCCCTCCACTTT. Complete variable domain (other parts from reference TRBV2 and TRBJ1-6): EPEVTQTPSHQVTQMGQEVILRCVPISNHLYFYWYRQILGQKVEFLVSFYNNEISEKSEIFDDQFSVERPDGSNFTLKIRSTKLEDSAMYFCASSGQGTSPLHFGNGTRLTVT.

The chain combines TRBV7-9 with TRBJ2-3; TRBD2 might be the D (6 bases). This CDR3 region has 15 residues. Germline V gene data show CDR1 as SEHNR and CDR2 as FQNEAQ (reference sequence). V was shortened by 5 bases and J by 0 bases, with 12 bases between the two germline ends. Here the CDR3 reads CASSRGTLSTDTQYF. The CDR3 bases are TGTGCCAGCAGCCGCGGGACTCTTAGCACAGATACGCAGTATTTT.

The CDR3 sequence: CATRDRGTNEKLFF. CDR3 sequence (DNA): TGTGCCACCCGAGACAGGGGCACTAATGAAAAACTGTTTTTT. The chain joins TRBV19 to TRBJ1-4, with 8 positions matching TRBD1. CDR1 and CDR2 from the germline V gene are LNHDA and SQIVND (reference sequence). The CDR3 runs 14 residues. The ends lost 10 bases at V and 2 bases at J; junction bases unmatched: 6. The full variable domain, its missing parts supplied by reference TRBV19 and TRBJ1-4, is DGGITQSPKYLFRKEGQNVTLSCEQNLNHDAMYWYRQDPGQGLRLIYYSQIVNDFQKGDIAEGYSVSREKKESFPLTVTSAQKNPTAFYLCATRDRGTNEKLFFGSGTQLSVL.